The 20 T cell receptor beta chains below all came from one sample that was sequenced in a study of blood T cells in healthy people across ages. The use of a sample-barcoded 5' primer and a J-beta primer mix characterized a second PCR of roughly 7 to 12 cycles. MiXCR, applied by TCRdb to the 5' RACE reads, yields one record per CDR3 protein. The data show 780,000 or so distinct CDR3 sequences, around 25% seen once. This same sample was also part of a study on T cells of mothers and their children.

The sequenced material came from blood. These receptors were obtained from a boy under 18 in good health.

The V call is TRBV7-8, the J call TRBJ2-7, with TRBD2 identical over 7 bases. Trimming removed 2 bases from V and 4 bases from J; junction bases left unmatched: 8. The CDR3 consists of 15 residues. Germline lookup yields CDR1 SGHVS and CDR2 FQNEAQ. The CDR3 sequence is CASSLFAGEGYEQYF. Here the CDR3 DNA reads TGTGCCAGCAGCTTATTTGCGGGAGAGGGTTACGAGCAGTACTTC. The complete variable domain, with remaining parts taken from reference TRBV7-8 and TRBJ2-7, reads GAGVSQSPRYKVAKRGQDVALRCDPISGHVSLFWYQQALGQGPEFLTYFQNEAQLDKSGLPSDRFFAERPEGSVSTLKIQRTQQEDSAVYLCASSLFAGEGYEQYFGPGTRLTVT.

The V call is TRBV5-1, the J call TRBJ2-5; TRBD1 might be the D (6 bases). The J call may be faulty, since TRBJ2-7 better matches the DNA end. The CDR3 consists of 14 residues. Germline V gives CDR1 SGHRS, CDR2 YFSETQ. The CDR3 DNA follows: TGCGCCAGCAGCTTGGATCAGGGGACCTACGAGCAGTACTTC. As protein: CASSLDQGTYEQYF.

The rearrangement joins TRBV7-6 to TRBJ2-5, with no clear D. Germline assignment: CDR1 SGHVS and CDR2 FNYEAQ. The CDR3 contains 15 residues. Trimming stripped 1 base from V and 5 bases from J, with 14 bases between. The chain's CDR3 is CASSLGRAPGETQYF. In nucleotides, the CDR3 is TGTGCCAGCAGCTTAGGAAGGGCGCCTGGGGAGACCCAGTACTTC.

The chain joins TRBV6-2 or TRBV6-3 to TRBJ2-7; D unclear. Trimming removed 6 bases at V and 2 bases at J, with 8 bases between. The CDR3 has 12 amino acids. CDR1 and CDR2 (germline): MNHEY, SVGEGT. The CDR3 reads CASRRAPYEQYF. The CDR3 coding sequence is TGTGCCAGCAGAAGGGCCCCCTACGAGCAGTACTTC.

V and J are TRBV5-1 and TRBJ2-7, with D unresolved. Trimming pared 0 bases from V and 7 bases from J, leaving 14 bases between. This CDR3 has 14 amino acids. Germline V gene data show CDR1 as SGHRS and CDR2 as YFSETQ. The CDR3 DNA follows: TGCGCCAGCAGCTTGGGGCAGTTTATCTCGGAGCAGTACTTC. Protein product: CASSLGQFISEQYF.

CDR3: CASSPPGPMSGYTF. In DNA form, the CDR3 reads TGTGCCAGCAGCCCCCCGGGACCCATGTCTGGCTACACCTTC. The chain recombines TRBV7-2 with TRBJ1-2, with D possibly being TRBD1 (5 bases). Germline values: CDR1 SGHTA, CDR2 FQGNSA. The CDR3 runs 14 residues. Trimming cost V 5 bases and J 7 bases, with 17 bases left between them.

This clonotype was found a few times. The genes are TRBV7-9 and TRBJ2-7, with a possible D match to TRBD1 (6 bases). This CDR3 contains 13 residues. V lost 1 base and J 7 bases, leaving 11 bases between the germline ends. Germline lookup yields CDR1 SEHNR and CDR2 FQNEAQ (reference sequence). CDR3 nucleotides: TGTGCCAGCAGCTTAGTACTACAGGGTGAGCAGTACTTC. It yields the protein CASSLVLQGEQYF.

The rearrangement joins TRBV5-1 to TRBJ2-4, with D unclear. This CDR3 spans 13 amino acids. Germline values: CDR1 SGHRS, CDR2 YFSETQ. V was cut by 0 bases and J by 5 bases, with 6 bases left in between. CDR3 DNA: TGCGCCAGCAGCTTGGAAGACGAAAACATTCAGTACTTC. Protein product: CASSLEDENIQYF.

This clonotype was recorded a few times. The gene calls are TRBV7-2 and TRBJ2-4; 14 positions match TRBD2. J gave up 3 bases and V 3 bases, and 7 bases lay outside the gene matches. There are 18 residues in the CDR3. Germline V lookup: CDR1 SGHTA, CDR2 FQGNSA. For the CDR3, the DNA is TGTGCCAGCAGCTTTGGGACTAGCGGGAGCAAGGTCAAAAACATTCAGTACTTC. Translating gives CASSFGTSGSKVKNIQYF. Drawing the rest from reference TRBV7-2 and TRBJ2-4, the complete variable domain is GAGVSQSPSNKVTEKGKDVELRCDPISGHTALYWYRQSLGQGLEFLIYFQGNSAPDKSGLPSDRFSAERTGGSVSTLTIQRTQQEDSAVYLCASSFGTSGSKVKNIQYFGAGTRLSVL.

Only a few counts were recorded for this clonotype. The junction differs from germline at one of its ends, possibly a read error. The genes are TRBV18 and TRBJ2-2, with D possibly matching TRBD1 (6 bases). CDR1 and CDR2 from the germline V gene are KGHSH and LQKENI. The CDR3 contains 15 residues. DNA of the CDR3: TGTGCCAGCTCCTATTTGACAGGCCTCACCGGGGAGCTGCTTTTT. Translated, it gives CASSYLTGLTGELLF. Full variable domain (outside the CDR3, taken from reference TRBV18 and TRBJ2-2): NAGVMQNPRHLVRRRGQEARLRCSPMKGHSHVYWYRQLPEEGLKFMVYLQKENIIDESGMPKERFSAEFPKEGPSILRIQQVVRGDSAAYFCASSYLTGLTGELLFGEGSRLTVL.

The sample holds a few counts of this clonotype. The J gene is TRBJ2-3, the V gene TRBV7-9, with D hard to call. The CDR3 sequence is 16 residues long. Deletions cut 4 bases from V and 0 bases from J, with 14 bases between. CDR1 and CDR2 (germline): SEHNR, FQNEAQ (reference sequence). The CDR3 region has the DNA TGTGCCAGCAGCTCCTGGCTTGTCCTGAGCACAGATACGCAGTATTTT. This codes for CASSSWLVLSTDTQYF.

The chain has TRBV2 and TRBJ1-2; TRBD1 might be the D (5 bases). V lost 8 bases, J lost 3 bases, and 19 bases lay in between. CDR3 length: 15 amino acids. The germline gives CDR1 SNHLY, CDR2 FYNNEI. CDR3 in DNA: TGTGCCAGCCAAGAAAATAGGGGCTCTTACTATGGCTACACCTTC. Residues: CASQENRGSYYGYTF.

This clonotype occurred a few times. The chain joins TRBV9 to TRBJ2-3; D perhaps matches TRBD1 (5 bases). This CDR3 spans 16 amino acids. With 2 bases removed from V and 4 bases from J, the gap between germline ends came to 17 bases. Germline V gene lookup returns CDR1 SGDLS and CDR2 YYNGEE. CDR3 residues: CASSVLERPGSDTQYF. DNA for the CDR3: TGTGCCAGCAGCGTCCTCGAGCGCCCAGGGTCAGATACGCAGTATTTT.

V and J are TRBV7-9 and TRBJ2-7; D gene ambiguous. Trimming left V 7 bases short and J 3 bases short, with 19 bases between. Germline values: CDR1 SEHNR, CDR2 FQNEAQ (reference sequence). The CDR3 sequence is 15 residues long. The CDR3 reads CASTPSRTSYYEQYF. The CDR3 DNA sequence: TGTGCCAGCACCCCGTCGAGGACGTCGTACTACGAGCAGTACTTC.

This sequence joins TRBV6-1 and TRBJ2-2; D perhaps matches TRBD1 (6 bases). The CDR3 is 13 residues long. CDR1 MNHNS and CDR2 SASEGT come from the germline V gene. V was clipped by 7 bases and J by 4 bases, with 10 bases between them. CDR3 residues: CASITGSTGELFF. The CDR3 region has the DNA TGTGCCAGCATCACAGGGTCCACCGGGGAGCTGTTTTTT.

This clonotype was seen only a few times. The genes are TRBV4-3 and TRBJ2-5; D could derive from TRBD1 or TRBD2 (5 bases each). Deletions cut 0 bases from V and 7 bases from J, with 15 bases between. This CDR3 comprises 15 residues. CDR1 LGHNA and CDR2 YSLEER come from the germline V gene. DNA for the CDR3: TGCGCCAGCAGCCAAGATGTGGTAGGGACGGGGACCCAGTACTTC. Translated, it gives CASSQDVVGTGTQYF.

V and J are TRBV9 and TRBJ1-6; TRBD1 matches 10 bases. The V gene end was trimmed by 3 bases and the J gene end by 8 bases; junction bases not matched to a gene: 5. Per germline, CDR1 SGDLS and CDR2 YYNGEE. This CDR3 is 15 amino acids long. The CDR3 loop reads CASSAAGQGYSPLHF. The CDR3 nucleotides are TGTGCCAGCAGCGCGGCGGGACAGGGGTATTCACCCCTCCACTTT.

This chain joins TRBV5-1 and TRBJ1-4; D is unclear. The CDR3 totals 15 residues. Trimming took off 0 bases at V and 5 bases at J, with 11 bases between the two ends. Germline loops: CDR1 SGHRS, CDR2 YFSETQ. The CDR3: CASSLAAGGNEKLFF. The CDR3, as DNA: TGCGCCAGCAGCTTGGCCGCAGGAGGAAATGAAAAACTGTTTTTT.

In its sample, this clonotype was seen a few times. The genes are TRBV11-2 and TRBJ2-1; 10 bases match TRBD2. TRBJ2-7 explains the end of the DNA better; the J call may be wrong. Per germline, CDR1 SGHAT and CDR2 FQNNGV. This CDR3 spans 15 amino acids. This CDR3 is CASSLASGRYYEQYF. The CDR3 region has the DNA TGTGCCAGCAGCTTAGCTAGCGGGAGATACTACGAGCAGTACTTC.

This clonotype appeared a few times. This sequence joins TRBV6-2 or TRBV6-3 and TRBJ1-3, with a possible D match to TRBD1 (6 bases). The germline gives CDR1 MNHEY, CDR2 SVGEGT. V was pared by 6 bases and J by 3 bases, with 15 bases between. The CDR3 is 15 amino acids. The CDR3 here is CASSRDGQLGNTIYF. The CDR3 DNA sequence: TGTGCCAGCAGCCGAGACGGACAGCTTGGAAACACCATATATTTT.